This T cell receptor beta chain was captured in a study of blood T cell repertoires in COVID-19. About the study: The study drew acute and convalescent COVID-19 samples from the United States, Italy and Spain.

This CDR3 spans 16 amino acids. In germline, CDR1 is SGDLS, CDR2 YYNGEE. The V end lost 4 bases, the J end lost 2 bases, and 13 bases lay between the germline ends. Original handling: Nucleated cell counts were estimated from reference gene primer amplification. Only in-frame clones appear in the TCRdb table, and some are missing; sequencing was by immunoSEQ multiplex PCR. The V and J calls and clone size come from that table; D and trimming were worked out from the DNA. The profile covers approximately 330,000 clones, with roughly 89% appearing a single time and approximately 9.3% taken by the ten largest.

Sample: peripheral blood. This rearrangement joins TRBV9 to TRBJ2-6, with D maybe TRBD2 (5 bases). The sequence derives from a man aged 25-45 years with COVID-19, enrolled during active disease. For the CDR3, the DNA is TGTGCCAGCAGCCCCCGGACTTCCCCTGGGGCCAACGTCCTGACTTTC. Translation: CASSPRTSPGANVLTF.